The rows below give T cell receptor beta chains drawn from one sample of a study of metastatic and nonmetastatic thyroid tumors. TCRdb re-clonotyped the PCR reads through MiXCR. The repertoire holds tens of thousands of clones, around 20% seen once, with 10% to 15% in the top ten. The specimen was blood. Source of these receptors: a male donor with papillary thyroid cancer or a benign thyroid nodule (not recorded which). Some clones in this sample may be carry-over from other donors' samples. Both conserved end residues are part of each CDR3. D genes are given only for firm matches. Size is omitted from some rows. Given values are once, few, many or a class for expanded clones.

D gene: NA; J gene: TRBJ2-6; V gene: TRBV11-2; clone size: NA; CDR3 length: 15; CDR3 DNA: TGTGCCAGCAGCTTAGTAGGAGCTGGGGCCAACGTCCTGACTTTC; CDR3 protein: CASSLVGAGANVLTF
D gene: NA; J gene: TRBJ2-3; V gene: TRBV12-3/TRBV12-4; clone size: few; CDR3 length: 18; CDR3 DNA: TGTGCCAGCAGCCCCGGGGTGCCTAGCTTGAGGTGGACAGATACGCAGTATTTT; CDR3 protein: CASSPGVPSLRWTDTQYF
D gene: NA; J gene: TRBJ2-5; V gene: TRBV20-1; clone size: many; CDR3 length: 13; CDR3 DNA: TGCAGTGCTACCCAGACATACCAAGAGACCCAGTACTTC; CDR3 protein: CSATQTYQETQYF
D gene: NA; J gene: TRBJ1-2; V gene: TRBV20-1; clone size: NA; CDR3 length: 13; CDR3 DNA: TGCAGTGCTAAAGGGGGGATTAACTATGGCTACACCTTC; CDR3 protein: CSAKGGINYGYTF
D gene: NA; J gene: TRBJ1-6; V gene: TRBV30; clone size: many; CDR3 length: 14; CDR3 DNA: TGTGCCTGGAGGCCCGGACGAGTAAATTCACCCCTCCACTTT; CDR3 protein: CAWRPGRVNSPLHF
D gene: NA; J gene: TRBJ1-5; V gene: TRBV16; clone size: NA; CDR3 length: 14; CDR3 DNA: TGTGCCAGCATTCAAAGGTACAGCAATCAGCCCCAGCATTTT; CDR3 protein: CASIQRYSNQPQHF
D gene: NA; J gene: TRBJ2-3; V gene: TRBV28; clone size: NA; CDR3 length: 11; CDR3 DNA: TGTGCCAGCAGCAGACTGGGTACGCAGTATTTT; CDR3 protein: CASSRLGTQYF
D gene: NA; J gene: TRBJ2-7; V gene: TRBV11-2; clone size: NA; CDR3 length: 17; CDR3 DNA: TGTGCCAGCAGCTTAGGGTTTCGGCAGGGCTCCTCCTACGAGCAGTACTTC; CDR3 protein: CASSLGFRQGSSYEQYF
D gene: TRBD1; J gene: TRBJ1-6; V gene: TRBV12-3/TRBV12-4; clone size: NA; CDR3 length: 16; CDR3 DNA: TGTGCCAGCAGTTTTCGACAGGGGAAAAAGGGTTCACCCCTCCACTTT; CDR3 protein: CASSFRQGKKGSPLHF
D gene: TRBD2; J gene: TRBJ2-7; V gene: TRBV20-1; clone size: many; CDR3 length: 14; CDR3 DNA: TGCAGTGCTAGAGTTAGCGGGAGGATATACGAGCAGTACTTC; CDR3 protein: CSARVSGRIYEQYF
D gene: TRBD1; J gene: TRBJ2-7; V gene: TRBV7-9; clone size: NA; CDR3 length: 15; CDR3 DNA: TGTGCCAGCAGTTCAACGAAACAGGGGGCCTACGAGCAGTACTTC; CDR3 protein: CASSSTKQGAYEQYF
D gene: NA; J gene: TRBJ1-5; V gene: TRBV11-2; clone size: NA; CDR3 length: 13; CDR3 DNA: TGTGCCAGCAGCTTAGGCTGGGATCAGCCCCAGCATTTT; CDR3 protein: CASSLGWDQPQHF
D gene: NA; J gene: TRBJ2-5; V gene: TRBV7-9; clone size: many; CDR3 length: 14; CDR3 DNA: TGTGCCAGCAGCTCCTTTGCAGGGTCGGAGACCCAGTACTTC; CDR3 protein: CASSSFAGSETQYF
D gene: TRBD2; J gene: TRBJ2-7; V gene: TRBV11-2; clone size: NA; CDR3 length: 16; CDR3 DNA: TGTGCCAGCAGCCATAGGGGTCTATCGGGAGGGTACGAGCAGTACTTC; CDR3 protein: CASSHRGLSGGYEQYF
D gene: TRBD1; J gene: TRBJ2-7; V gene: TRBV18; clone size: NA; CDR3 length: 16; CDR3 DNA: TGTGCCAGCTCAAAACCCGGGACAGGGGATGTGTACGAGCAGTACTTC; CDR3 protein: CASSKPGTGDVYEQYF
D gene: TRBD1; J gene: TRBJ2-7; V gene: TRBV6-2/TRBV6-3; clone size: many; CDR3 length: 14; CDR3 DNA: TGCGCCAGCAGTCGACAGGGGATCTCCTACGAGCAGTACTTC; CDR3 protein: CASSRQGISYEQYF
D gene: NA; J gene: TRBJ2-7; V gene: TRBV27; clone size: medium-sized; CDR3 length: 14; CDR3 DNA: TGTGCCACCCTAGGGCGGGGGCAGGGCTACGAGCAGTACTTC; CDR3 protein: CATLGRGQGYEQYF